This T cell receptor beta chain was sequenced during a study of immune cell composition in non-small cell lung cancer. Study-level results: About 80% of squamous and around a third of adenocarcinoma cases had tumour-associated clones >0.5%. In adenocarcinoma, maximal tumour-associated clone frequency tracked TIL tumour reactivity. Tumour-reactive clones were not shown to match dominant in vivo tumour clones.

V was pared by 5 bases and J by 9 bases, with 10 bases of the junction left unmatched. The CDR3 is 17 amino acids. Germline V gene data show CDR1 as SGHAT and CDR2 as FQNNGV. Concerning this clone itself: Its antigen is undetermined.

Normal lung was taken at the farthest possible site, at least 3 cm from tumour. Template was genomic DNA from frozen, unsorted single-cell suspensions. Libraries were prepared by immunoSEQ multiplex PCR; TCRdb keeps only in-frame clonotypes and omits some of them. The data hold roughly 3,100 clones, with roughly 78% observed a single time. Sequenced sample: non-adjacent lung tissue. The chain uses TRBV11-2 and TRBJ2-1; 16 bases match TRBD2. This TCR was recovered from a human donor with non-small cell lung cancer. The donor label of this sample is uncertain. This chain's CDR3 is CASSRSGTSGRAGEQFF. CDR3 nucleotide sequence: TGTGCCAGCAGCCGTTCAGGGACTAGCGGGAGGGCCGGTGAGCAGTTCTTC.